The rows below give T cell receptor beta chains drawn from one sample of a study of molecular identifiers for immune sequencing clone quantification. TCRdb re-derived calls from the PCR reads in MiXCR, one entry per CDR3 protein. The profile covers fewer than 70,000 distinct CDR3 sequences, with 15% to 20% appearing a single time and roughly 1.5% taken by the ten largest. The specimen sequenced was naive CD8+ T cells from blood, with Jurkat cell RNA spiked in. Receptors originate from a human donor in good health. Some libraries in this study had Jurkat cell RNA spiked in. Each CDR3 is given with its conserved first and last residue. The D gene is left open where the match is weak. The size entry is marked missing in some rows and otherwise reads once, few, many or a size class.

J gene | V gene | clone size | D gene | CDR3 DNA | CDR3 protein
TRBJ1-1 | TRBV28 | many | - | TGTGCCAGCAGTTTGACAGCGAACACTGAAGCTTTCTTT | CASSLTANTEAFF
TRBJ2-1 | TRBV20-1 | many | TRBD2 | TGCAGTGCTAGAGATCTAGGGCTAGCGGACAATGAGCAGTTCTTC | CSARDLGLADNEQFF
TRBJ1-1 | TRBV7-6 | - | - | TGTGCCAGCAGCTTAGGGGAGGGGGACACTGAAGCTTTCTTT | CASSLGEGDTEAFF
TRBJ1-1 | TRBV19 | - | - | TGTGCCAGTAGTAACCCTGGGTCTGAAGCTTTCTTT | CASSNPGSEAFF
TRBJ2-2 | TRBV5-1 | many | - | TGCGCCAGCAGCTTGGTTCTGGTCCGGACAGCGAACACCGGGGAGCTGTTTTTT | CASSLVLVRTANTGELFF
TRBJ2-1 | TRBV7-9 | many | - | TGTGCCAGCAACCTGGTGCCGAGCTCCTACAATGAGCAGTTCTTC | CASNLVPSSYNEQFF
TRBJ2-3 | TRBV7-9 | many | - | TGTGCCAGCAGCCTACGGACGAGCAGAGATACGCAGTATTTT | CASSLRTSRDTQYF
TRBJ2-4 | TRBV20-1 | many | TRBD2 | TGCAGTGCTATTCTAGCGGCAACCAAAAACATTCAGTACTTC | CSAILAATKNIQYF
TRBJ2-7 | TRBV18 | - | TRBD1 | TGTGCCAGCTCACCTTCCCATCCGGGACAGGGGCTCCGGACCTACGAGCAGTACTTC | CASSPSHPGQGLRTYEQYF
TRBJ2-5 | TRBV7-9 | many | - | TGTGCCAGCAGCTTTAGCGCGGCGGAGCAGTGGGAGACCCAGTACTTC | CASSFSAAEQWETQYF
TRBJ2-1 | TRBV20-1 | many | TRBD2 | TGCAGTGCTAGAGATCCTTGGACTAGCGCCAACAATGAGCAGTTCTTC | CSARDPWTSANNEQFF
TRBJ2-1 | TRBV4-1 | many | - | TGCGCCAGCAGCCAAGTTTGGTTAAGCTACAATGAGCAGTTCTTC | CASSQVWLSYNEQFF
TRBJ1-1 | TRBV2 | many | - | TGTGCCAGCAGATCCTGGACGGGTTTGAACACTGAAGCTTTCTTT | CASRSWTGLNTEAFF
TRBJ2-3 | TRBV9 | many | TRBD1 | TGTGCCAGCAGCGCAGGGGGTTTAGGTGATACGCAGTATTTT | CASSAGGLGDTQYF
TRBJ2-3 | TRBV5-4 | - | - | TGTGCCAGCAGCTCCCTGGGCCTCCACGGACCGAGGGATACGCAGTATTTT | CASSSLGLHGPRDTQYF
TRBJ2-4 | TRBV27 | many | - | TGTGCCAGCAGTTCCAAAGCCAAAAACATTCAGTACTTC | CASSSKAKNIQYF
TRBJ1-2 | TRBV6-2/TRBV6-3 | many | - | TGTGCCAGCAGTTACCAGCATTGGACTGGCTACACCTTC | CASSYQHWTGYTF
TRBJ2-7 | TRBV4-3 | many | TRBD1 | TGCGCCAGCAGCCGAGGGACAGTCAGTTCCGAGCAGTACTTC | CASSRGTVSSEQYF
TRBJ2-7 | TRBV7-2 | - | TRBD1 | TGTGCCAGCGCTACCGGGACAGGGGTCGAGCAGTACTTC | CASATGTGVEQYF
TRBJ2-3 | TRBV6-2/TRBV6-3 | many | - | TGTGCCAGCAGTTCGATATCGGATACGCAGTATTTT | CASSSISDTQYF
TRBJ2-7 | TRBV6-5 | - | TRBD2 | TGTGCCAGCAGTTGGTCCACTAGCGGGGCCTACGAGCAGTACTTC | CASSWSTSGAYEQYF
TRBJ2-3 | TRBV6-5 | - | TRBD2 | TGTGCCAGCAGTCTAGCGGGAGCGAGCACAGATACGCAGTATTTT | CASSLAGASTDTQYF
TRBJ2-2 | TRBV14 | many | - | TGTGCCAGCAGCCCATATACGGAGTACACCGGGGAGCTGTTTTTT | CASSPYTEYTGELFF
TRBJ2-7 | TRBV7-9 | - | TRBD2 | TGTGCCAGCAGCTTTAGCGGGGAGAACTCCTACGAGCAGTACTTC | CASSFSGENSYEQYF
TRBJ2-1 | TRBV2 | - | - | TGTGCCAACAAATCATTCTACAATGAGCAGTTCTTC | CANKSFYNEQFF
TRBJ1-3 | TRBV7-6 | many | TRBD1 | TGTGCCAGCAGCACCTTGGCAGGGGGTCACACCATATATTTT | CASSTLAGGHTIYF
TRBJ2-5 | TRBV15 | many | TRBD2 | TGTGCCACCAGCAGAGATGGCTTTAGCGGGAGTAAAGAGACCCAGTACTTC | CATSRDGFSGSKETQYF
TRBJ2-5 | TRBV20-1 | many | TRBD2 | TGCAGTGCAGACGGGGGGGGCCTTCAAGAGACCCAGTACTTC | CSADGGGLQETQYF
TRBJ2-7 | TRBV29-1 | many | TRBD2 | TGCAGCGCTAAAGGGCAGGGCACTAGCGGGAGTCCGTGGGAGCAGTACTTC | CSAKGQGTSGSPWEQYF
TRBJ1-1 | TRBV2 | many | - | TGTGCCAGCATCCAGGGCGGATATATGAACACTGAAGCTTTCTTT | CASIQGGYMNTEAFF
TRBJ2-1 | TRBV6-2/TRBV6-3 | many | TRBD2 | TGTGCCAGCAGCTTCTTCCTTCTAGCGGGAGTGGGTGAGCAGTTCTTC | CASSFFLLAGVGEQFF
TRBJ2-7 | TRBV6-2/TRBV6-3 | - | - | TGTGCCAGCACCGCCCACCGGGGAGGCTACGAGCAGTACTTC | CASTAHRGGYEQYF
TRBJ1-2 | TRBV5-5 | many | - | TGTGCCAGCAGCTTGTGGCAGGCTGCGGAAGGCTACACCTTC | CASSLWQAAEGYTF
TRBJ1-5 | TRBV2 | many | - | TGTGCCAGCAGTGAGGTCATGAGTGGCAATCAGCCCCAGCATTTT | CASSEVMSGNQPQHF
TRBJ2-2 | TRBV24-1 | many | - | TGTGCCACCAGTGATTGGGACGGATACACCGGGGAGCTGTTTTTT | CATSDWDGYTGELFF
TRBJ2-3 | TRBV12-5 | - | - | TGTGCTAGTGGTTTGGTTCACACAGATACGCAGTATTTT | CASGLVHTDTQYF
TRBJ2-7 | TRBV28 | many | TRBD2 | TGTGCCAGCAGTTTATGGACTAGCGAGAAGAGCTACGAGCAGTACTTC | CASSLWTSEKSYEQYF
TRBJ2-7 | TRBV4-1 | many | - | TGCGCCAGCAGCCGAGGGGGGAGCCCGTCGCAGTACTTC | CASSRGGSPSQYF
TRBJ1-5 | TRBV3-1 | many | TRBD1 | TGTGCCAGCAGCCAAGAGGGACAGGGGGCGAGCAATCAGCCCCAGCATTTT | CASSQEGQGASNQPQHF
TRBJ1-2 | TRBV30 | few | TRBD1 | TGTGCCTGGGACGAGGCCTCCGGGACAGCCAACTATGGCTACACCTTC | CAWDEASGTANYGYTF
TRBJ1-1 | TRBV30 | few | - | TGTGCCTGGAGTGGGGGGACCGAAGCTATCTTT | CAWSGGTEAIF
TRBJ2-1 | TRBV7-2 | many | - | TGTGCCAGCAGCTTAGACAATTACAATGAGCAGTTCTTC | CASSLDNYNEQFF
TRBJ2-5 | TRBV28 | many | - | TGTGCCAGCAGTTTCCTGGGGGTTGAGGAAGAGACCCAGTACTTC | CASSFLGVEEETQYF
TRBJ1-1 | TRBV7-9 | many | - | TGTGCCAGCAGCTTCGCGTCGTGGTCGAACACTGAAGCTTTCTTT | CASSFASWSNTEAFF
TRBJ2-3 | TRBV4-3 | many | TRBD2 | TGCGCCAGCAGCCAAGCGTCGGTTCTAGCGGACTACACAGATACGCAGTATTTT | CASSQASVLADYTDTQYF
TRBJ2-3 | TRBV10-3 | many | TRBD1 | TGTGCCATCAGTGAGTCGAGGCCCGGGACAGGGTTCACAGATACGCAGTATTTT | CAISESRPGTGFTDTQYF
TRBJ2-5 | TRBV20-1 | many | - | TGCAGTGCCGATACGTGGGGGAGGTACCAAGAGACCCAGTACTTC | CSADTWGRYQETQYF
TRBJ1-1 | TRBV7-9 | many | - | TGTGCGCCCTACAAACAGGGACTCACTGAAGCTTTCTTT | CAPYKQGLTEAFF
TRBJ1-1 | TRBV3-1 | many | TRBD1 | TGTGCCAGCAGCCGGACTGGACAGGGTAACTCTGAAGCTTTCTTT | CASSRTGQGNSEAFF
TRBJ1-1 | TRBV19 | few | TRBD1 | TGTGCCAGTAGGGTTGCCCTCAGACAGGGGAACACTGAAGCTTTCTTT | CASRVALRQGNTEAFF
TRBJ2-7 | TRBV4-3 | many | - | TGCGCCAGCAGCCACGCGGTAGACTCCTACGAGCAGTACTTC | CASSHAVDSYEQYF
TRBJ2-7 | TRBV4-2 | - | TRBD2 | TGTGCCAGCAGCCAAGATACAGCGGGAGGGCCGGAGCAGTACTTC | CASSQDTAGGPEQYF
TRBJ2-1 | TRBV20-1 | many | - | TGCAGTGCTCGTACTTACCGGGAGAGCTCCTACAATGAGCAGTTCTTC | CSARTYRESSYNEQFF
TRBJ2-7 | TRBV12-3/TRBV12-4 | few | TRBD2 | TGTGCCAGCAGCTCATTAGCGGGAGTCGACGAGCAGTACTTC | CASSSLAGVDEQYF